This T cell receptor beta chain was sequenced for a study of cytomegalovirus exposure and HLA in healthy donors. Turning to the study itself: One earlier analysis, a look at approximately 180 million T cells, found roughly 120 million unique TCR beta sequences. The study's findings and limits: Usually a TCR sequence was rare, but some public TCRs were found in many donors. A few V segments could not be told apart, such as TRBV6-2 and TRBV6-3, and were left out.

A word on this clone: Its antigen is unknown.

13 Jbeta primers and 60 Vbeta primers were used for the PCR. The protocol was immunoSEQ multiplex PCR, while the TCRdb copy is restricted to in-frame clones and leaves out a portion. The table records around 180,000 clones, roughly four fifths of them present only once. The CDR3 is 15 residues long. Germline V gene sequence: CDR1 MGHRA, CDR2 YSYEKL. The V gene end was trimmed by 3 bases and the J gene end by 4 bases; junction bases not matched to a gene: 6. The clonotype originates from a woman under 30 in good health and CMV-seropositive. The rearrangement links TRBV4-1 to TRBJ1-2, with 9 bases matching TRBD1. Sequencing was carried out using PBMCs. CDR3 protein: CASSHRDRDVYGYTF. In DNA, the CDR3 is TGCGCCAGCAGCCATAGGGACAGGGACGTCTATGGCTACACCTTC.